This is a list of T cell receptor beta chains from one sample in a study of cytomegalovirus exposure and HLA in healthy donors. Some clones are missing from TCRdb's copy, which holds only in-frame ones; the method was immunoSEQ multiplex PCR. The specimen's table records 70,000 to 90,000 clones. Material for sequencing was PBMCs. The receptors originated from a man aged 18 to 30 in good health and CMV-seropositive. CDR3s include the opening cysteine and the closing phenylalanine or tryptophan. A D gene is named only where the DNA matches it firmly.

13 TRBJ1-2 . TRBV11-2 CASSPGANYGYTF TGTGCCAGCAGCCCCGGGGCTAACTATGGCTACACCTTC
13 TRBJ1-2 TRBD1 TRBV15 CATSRKDRADYTF TGTGCCACCAGCAGAAAGGACAGGGCCGACTACACCTTC
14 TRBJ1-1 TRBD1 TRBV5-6 CASSADRLNTEAFF TGTGCCAGCAGCGCGGACAGGTTGAACACTGAAGCTTTCTTT
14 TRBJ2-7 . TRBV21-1 CASPLSPYSYEQYF TGTGCCAGCCCGCTTAGTCCCTACTCCTACGAGCAGTACTTC
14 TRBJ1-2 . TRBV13 CASSSRVPSYGYAF TGTGCCAGCAGCTCCCGGGTCCCAAGCTATGGCTACGCCTTC
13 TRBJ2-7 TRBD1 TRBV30 CAWNRDRSYEQYF TGTGCCTGGAACCGGGACAGATCCTACGAGCAGTACTTC
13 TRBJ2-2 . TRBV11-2 CASSLAGTGELFF TGTGCCAGCAGCTTAGCGGGAACCGGGGAGCTGTTTTTT
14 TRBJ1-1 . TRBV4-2 CASSPYGTVSEAFF TGTGCCAGCAGCCCCTATGGGACTGTGTCTGAAGCTTTCTTT
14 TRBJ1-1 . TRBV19 CASSIGQSNTEAFF TGTGCCAGTAGTATCGGACAGTCGAACACTGAAGCTTTCTTT
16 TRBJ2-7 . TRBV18 CASSPNPDTSSYEQYF TGTGCCAGCTCACCAAATCCGGACACGAGCTCCTACGAGCAGTACTTC
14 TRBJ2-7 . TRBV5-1 CASSLDRSSTMQYF TGCGCCAGCAGCTTGGACCGGAGTTCTACGATGCAGTACTTC
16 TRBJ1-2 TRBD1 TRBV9 CASSLMDRESQYGYTF TGTGCCAGCAGCTTGATGGACAGGGAAAGTCAATATGGCTACACCTTC
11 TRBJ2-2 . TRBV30 CAWGELGELFF TGTGCCTGGGGGGAGCTGGGGGAGCTGTTTTTT
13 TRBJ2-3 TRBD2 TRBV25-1 CASAGLGSGTQYF TGTGCCAGCGCGGGACTAGGGTCTGGTACGCAGTATTTT
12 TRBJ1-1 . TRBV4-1 CASIGGEGEAFF TGCGCCAGCATCGGAGGGGAGGGTGAAGCTTTCTTT
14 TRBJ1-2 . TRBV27 CASSLQGKGYGYTF TGTGCCAGCAGTTTACAGGGGAAGGGCTATGGCTACACCTTC
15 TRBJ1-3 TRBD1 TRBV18 CASSPVTGDGNTIYF TGTGCCAGCTCACCTGTGACAGGGGATGGAAACACCATATATTTT
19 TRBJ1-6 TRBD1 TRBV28 CASSLSIGEQGTVNSPLHF TGTGCCAGCAGTTTATCTATAGGGGAACAAGGGACAGTCAATTCACCCCTCCACTTT
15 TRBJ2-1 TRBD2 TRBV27 CASSERGRTFNEQFF TGTGCCAGCAGCGAGCGGGGAAGAACCTTCAATGAGCAGTTCTTC
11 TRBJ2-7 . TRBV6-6 CASILSGEQYF TGTGCCAGCATTCTTTCAGGCGAGCAGTACTTC
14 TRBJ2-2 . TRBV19 CASTRTQTTGELFF TGTGCCAGTACTCGAACGCAGACAACCGGGGAGCTGTTTTTT
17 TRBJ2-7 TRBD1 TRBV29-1 CSVDPGQGRMGRYEQYF TGCAGCGTCGATCCGGGACAGGGGAGGATGGGTCGGTACGAGCAGTACTTC
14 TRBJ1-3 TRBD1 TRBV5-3 CARSLQGSGNTIYF TGTGCCAGAAGCTTACAGGGGTCCGGAAACACCATATATTTT
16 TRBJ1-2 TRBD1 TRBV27 CASSPRTGGASYGYTF TGTGCCAGCAGTCCCCGGACAGGGGGCGCTAGCTATGGCTACACCTTC
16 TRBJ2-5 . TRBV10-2 CASSDLMTSVKETQYF TGCGCCAGCAGTGACCTTATGACTAGTGTAAAAGAGACCCAGTACTTC
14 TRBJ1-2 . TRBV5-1 CASSLDPGGPGYTF TGCGCCAGCAGCTTGGACCCGGGGGGCCCTGGCTACACCTTC
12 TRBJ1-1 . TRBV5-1 CASSLGITEAFF TGCGCCAGCAGCCTAGGTATCACTGAAGCTTTCTTT
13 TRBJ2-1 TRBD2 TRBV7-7 CASSNSGSNEQFF TGTGCTAGCAGCAATAGCGGGAGCAATGAGCAGTTCTTC
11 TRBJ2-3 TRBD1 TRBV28 CASSFRTGWYF TGTGCCAGCAGTTTTCGGACAGGGTGGTATTTT
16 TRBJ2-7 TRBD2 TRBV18 CASSPTRGLAEYEQYF TGTGCCAGCTCACCAACCCGGGGACTAGCGGAATACGAGCAGTACTTC
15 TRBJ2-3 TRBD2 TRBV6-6 CASRRLAAGTDTQYF TGTGCCAGCAGACGACTAGCAGCCGGCACAGATACGCAGTATTTT
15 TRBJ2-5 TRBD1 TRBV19 CASSMGTVNQETQYF TGTGCCAGTAGTATGGGGACAGTAAACCAAGAGACCCAGTACTTC
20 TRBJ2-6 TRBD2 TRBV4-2 CASSPQMRLAGVGGANVLTF TGTGCCAGCAGCCCTCAGATGAGGCTAGCGGGAGTTGGTGGGGCCAACGTCCTGACTTTC
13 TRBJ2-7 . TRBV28 CASSLLASYEQYF TGTGCCAGCAGTTTACTAGCCTCCTACGAGCAGTACTTC
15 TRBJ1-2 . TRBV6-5 CASSSQSGTGRLYTF TGTGCCAGCAGTTCCCAAAGTGGTACAGGGAGACTCTACACCTTC
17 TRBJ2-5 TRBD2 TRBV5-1 CASSLATSGGVQETQYF TGCGCCAGCAGCTTGGCAACTAGCGGGGGGGTCCAAGAGACCCAGTACTTC
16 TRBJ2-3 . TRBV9 CASSVYLTGGTDTQYF TGTGCCAGCAGCGTATATCTGACGGGAGGCACAGATACGCAGTATTTT
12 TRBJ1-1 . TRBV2 CASSERAGEAFF TGTGCCAGCAGTGAGAGGGCAGGTGAAGCTTTCTTT
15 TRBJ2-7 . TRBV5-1 CASSLVGGSTYEQYF TGCGCCAGCAGCTTGGTCGGGGGTAGTACCTACGAGCAGTACTTC
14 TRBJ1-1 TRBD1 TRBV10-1 CASSTDRANTEAFF TGCGCCAGCAGTACGGACAGGGCCAACACTGAAGCTTTCTTT
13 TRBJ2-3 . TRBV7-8 CASSFPRSDTQYF TGTGCCAGCAGCTTCCCCAGGTCAGATACGCAGTATTTT
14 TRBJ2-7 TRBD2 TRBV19 CASSIDLSGGEQYF TGTGCCAGTAGTATAGATCTATCGGGGGGAGAGCAGTACTTC
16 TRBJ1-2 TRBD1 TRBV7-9 CASSPRDRATNYGYTF TGTGCCAGCAGCCCCCGGGACAGAGCGACTAACTATGGCTACACCTTC
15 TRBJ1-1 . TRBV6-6 CASSPRDITNTEAFF TGTGCCAGCAGTCCCAGGGACATAACGAACACTGAAGCTTTCTTT
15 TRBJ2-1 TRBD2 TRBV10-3 CAISQTSGTLGEQFF TGTGCCATCAGCCAGACTAGCGGGACCCTCGGTGAGCAGTTCTTC
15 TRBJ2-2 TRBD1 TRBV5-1 CASSDGTGGMRELFF TGCGCCAGCAGCGACGGGACAGGGGGTATGCGGGAGCTGTTTTTT
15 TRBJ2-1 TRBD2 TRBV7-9 CASSLGAGETHEQFF TGTGCCAGCAGCTTAGGAGCGGGAGAGACCCATGAGCAGTTCTTC
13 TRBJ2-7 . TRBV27 CASSFYTGYEQYF TGTGCCAGCAGTTTCTATACAGGTTACGAGCAGTACTTC
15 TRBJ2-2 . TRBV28 CASSILRGNTGELFF TGTGCCAGCAGTATATTGCGGGGAAACACCGGGGAGCTGTTTTTT
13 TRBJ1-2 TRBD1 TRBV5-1 CASTYGTEYGYTF TGCGCCAGCACCTACGGGACAGAGTATGGCTACACCTTC
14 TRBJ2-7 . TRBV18 CASSRVPSSYEQYF TGTGCCAGCTCCAGGGTTCCCAGCTCCTACGAGCAGTACTTC
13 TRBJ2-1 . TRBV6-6 CASTSSDSAEQFF TGTGCCAGCACCTCCTCAGACTCGGCTGAGCAGTTCTTC
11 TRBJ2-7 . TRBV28 CASSLRYEQYF TGTGCCAGCAGCCTCCGCTACGAGCAGTACTTC
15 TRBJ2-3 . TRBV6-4 CASSDSVGATDTQYF TGTGCCAGCAGTGACTCTGTGGGAGCCACAGATACGCAGTATTTT